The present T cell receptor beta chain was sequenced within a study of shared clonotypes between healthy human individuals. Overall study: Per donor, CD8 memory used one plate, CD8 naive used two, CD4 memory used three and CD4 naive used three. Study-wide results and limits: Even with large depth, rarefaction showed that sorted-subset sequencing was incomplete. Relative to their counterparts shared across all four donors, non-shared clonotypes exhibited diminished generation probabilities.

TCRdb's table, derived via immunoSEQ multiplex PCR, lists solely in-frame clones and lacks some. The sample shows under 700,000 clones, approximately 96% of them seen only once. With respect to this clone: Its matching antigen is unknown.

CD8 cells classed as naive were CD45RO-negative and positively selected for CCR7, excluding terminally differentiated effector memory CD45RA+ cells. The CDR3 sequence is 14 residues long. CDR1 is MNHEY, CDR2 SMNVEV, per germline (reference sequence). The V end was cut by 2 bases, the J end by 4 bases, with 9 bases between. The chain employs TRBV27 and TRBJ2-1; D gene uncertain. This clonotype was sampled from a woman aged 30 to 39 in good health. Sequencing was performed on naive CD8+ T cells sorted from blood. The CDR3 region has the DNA TGTGCCAGCAGTTTAATGCTTGGATACAATGAGCAGTTCTTC. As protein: CASSLMLGYNEQFF.